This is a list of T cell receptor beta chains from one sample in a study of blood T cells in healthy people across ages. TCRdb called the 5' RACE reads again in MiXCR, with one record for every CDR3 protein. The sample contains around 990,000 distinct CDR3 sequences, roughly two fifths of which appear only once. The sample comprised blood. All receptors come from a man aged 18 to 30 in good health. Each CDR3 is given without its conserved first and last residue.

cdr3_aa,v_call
ASSGGGSGGYNEQF,TRBV6-1
ASSQAEQACYGYT,TRBV4-3
ASSPRLAGRRDTQY,TRBV12-3/TRBV12-4
AWSARPGYGYT,TRBV30
ASSQEDRENTEAF,TRBV4-1
SAGPSADTQY,TRBV20-1
ASSPAGTSNEKLF,TRBV14
SALDGNSYEQY,TRBV20-1
ASSGIANYGYT,TRBV4-1
ASSQDVEGRSYT,TRBV3-1
ASSPNYYRGETQY,TRBV6-1
AVSESDSGANVLT,TRBV10-3
SARQDNEQY,TRBV20-1
ASSPVDSGANVLT,TRBV12-3/TRBV12-4
SAQGLAGPTDTQY,TRBV20-1
ASRPAGVGAEQY,TRBV5-1
ASSLGFVQGHEKLF,TRBV7-2
ASSYSPQGEDKQF,TRBV6-2/TRBV6-3
ASSEPGQGTTNEKLF,TRBV4-3
ACSVGRVAGYT,TRBV9
ASSYSPSTGPTEAF,TRBV6-6
ASNNQGPDTQY,TRBV7-9
SALADGGHNYGYT,TRBV20-1
ASSLRGTGAADTQY,TRBV11-2